There are many counts of the clone carrying this T cell receptor beta chain. The antigen is undetermined. The sample originates from a study of early T cells in non-severe SARS-CoV-2 infection. For the study at large: Sequencing input comprised bulk RNA from unsorted whole blood; chain pairing was not available. Study-level results: Reliance on VDJdb matching favored anti-spike CD8 responses; private and CD4 specificities were missed.

Trimming took 2 bases from V and 0 from J, leaving 11 bases between them. The CDR3 has 14 residues. Germline CDR1 DFQATT, CDR2 SNEGSKA (reference sequence). Researchers attached unique molecular identifiers to individual cDNA molecules. TCRdb re-called the 5' RACE reads through MiXCR, storing one row per CDR3 protein. The table lists some 64,000 distinct CDR3 sequences, 9% to 10% of them singletons. The V gene is TRBV20-1, the J gene TRBJ2-7; the D gene is possibly TRBD1 (6 bases). The sequenced sample was whole blood, obtained at baseline. The receptor's source is an adult who was a healthcare worker with PCR-confirmed SARS-CoV-2 infection or an uninfected control (not recorded which). The CDR3 here is CSARIDRSSYEQYF. The CDR3 nucleotides read TGCAGTGCTAGAATAGACAGGAGCTCCTACGAGCAGTACTTC.